These 5 T cell receptor beta chains were sequenced from one sample in a study of cytomegalovirus exposure and HLA in healthy donors. Assay: immunoSEQ multiplex PCR; the TCRdb copy retains only in-frame clones and omits some. The table has some 330,000 clones, roughly 88% seen once. Material for sequencing was PBMCs. These receptors were taken from a young woman in good health and CMV-seronegative.

This clone showed up just a few times. The gene calls are TRBV7-8 and TRBJ2-1; maybe TRBD2 (7 bases). Germline V gives CDR1 SGHVS, CDR2 FQNEAQ. The CDR3 runs 18 residues. The germline V and J ends were trimmed by 6 bases and 8 bases, with 29 bases remaining between them. The CDR3 protein is CASRARRGGGANFDEQFF. The CDR3 DNA reads TGTGCCAGCAGAGCCCGAAGAGGGGGGGGCGCAAATTTCGATGAGCAGTTCTTC.

This chain uses TRBV4-3 with TRBJ2-2, with TRBD2 matching over 9 bases. Germline CDR1 LGHNA, CDR2 YSLEER. Trimming cost V 0 bases and J 9 bases; bases outside gene matches: 8. This CDR3 comprises 16 residues. The CDR3 is CASSQDWGLASRELFF. CDR3 sequence (DNA): TGCGCCAGCAGCCAAGATTGGGGACTAGCTTCCCGGGAGCTGTTTTTT.

The V call is TRBV6-5, the J call TRBJ2-6, with D tentatively TRBD1 (5 bases). The germline V gene has CDR1 MNHEY and CDR2 SVGAGI. The CDR3 is 15 amino acids. V lost 6 bases and J 4 bases, leaving 13 bases between the germline ends. In DNA form, the CDR3 reads TGTGCCAGCAGAACCGACAGTCCCGGGGCCAACGTCCTGACTTTC. It codes for CASRTDSPGANVLTF.

This chain joins TRBV10-3 and TRBJ2-5; D is unresolved. V gave up 4 bases and J gave up 4 bases, with 7 bases separating them. Germline assignment: CDR1 ENHRY and CDR2 SYGVKD. This CDR3 is 12 amino acids long. CDR3 nucleotide sequence: TGTGCCATCAGTGGAACATCAGAGACCCAGTACTTC. It specifies CAISGTSETQYF.

The rearrangement links TRBV7-2 to TRBJ2-3, with D possibly matching TRBD2 (7 bases). V lost 4 bases and J 6 bases, leaving 17 bases between the germline ends. CDR1 and CDR2 from the germline V gene are SGHTA and FQGNSA. This CDR3 comprises 15 residues. CDR3 sequence (DNA): TGTGCCAGCAGCTCCCCAAGGGGGGGCGACGATACGCAGTATTTT. Translated: CASSSPRGGDDTQYF.